This T cell receptor (beta chain) was documented in a study of vaccination effects on CD4 cells after COVID-19. Note on this clone: What it binds is unknown.

Here immunoSEQ multiplex PCR was the method, and the copy in TCRdb shows in-frame clones only, minus some. The data contain more than 50,000 clones, 80% to 90% of them seen just once; the ten biggest clones take up roughly 2.7%. ViraFEST used viral peptide pools to expand antigen-specific CD4+ T cells before sequencing. With more than 9 days of culture completed, CD4+ T cells were isolated. The starting material was CD4+ T cells from PBMCs cultured with HCoV-229E spike peptides, obtained before COVID-19 vaccination. The sequence came from a human donor who received a COVID-19 vaccine.

CDR3 sequence: CASSPYSNHYEQYV. CDR3 coding DNA: TGTGCCAGCAGTCCCTACAGTAATCACTACGAGCAGTACGTC. The chain recombines TRBV27 with TRBJ2-7; D ambiguous. CDR1 and CDR2 from the germline V gene are MNHEY and SMNVEV (reference sequence). The V end lost 5 bases, the J end lost 3 bases, and 14 bases lay between the germline ends. The CDR3 consists of 14 residues.